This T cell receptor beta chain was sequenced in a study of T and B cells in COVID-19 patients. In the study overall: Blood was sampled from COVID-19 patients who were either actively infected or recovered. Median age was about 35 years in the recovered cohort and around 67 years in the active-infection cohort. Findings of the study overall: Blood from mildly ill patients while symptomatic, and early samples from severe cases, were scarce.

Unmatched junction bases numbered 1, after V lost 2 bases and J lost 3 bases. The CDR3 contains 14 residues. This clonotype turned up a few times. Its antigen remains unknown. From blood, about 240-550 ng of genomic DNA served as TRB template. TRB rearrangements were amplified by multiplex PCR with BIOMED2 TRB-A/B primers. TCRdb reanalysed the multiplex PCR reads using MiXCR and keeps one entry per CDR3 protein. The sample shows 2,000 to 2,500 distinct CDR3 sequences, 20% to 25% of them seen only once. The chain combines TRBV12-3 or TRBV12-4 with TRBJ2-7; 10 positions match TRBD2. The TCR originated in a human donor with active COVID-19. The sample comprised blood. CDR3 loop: CASSLLAGVYEQYF. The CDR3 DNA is TGTGCCAGCAGTTTACTAGCGGGAGTCTACGAGCAGTACTTC.